Following are 17 T cell receptor beta chains from one sample sequenced in a study of Ad26.COV2.S vaccination and SARS-CoV-2 variants listed by TCRdb under 2021. Libraries were prepared through the immunoSEQ multiplex PCR assay. In TCRdb, the immuneACCESS table is reduced to in-frame sequences with V and J assigned. These tables do not hold every clone; where another copy was compared, an unresolved V gene accounts for under half, and the others remain unexplained. The sample table holds about 680,000 clones, of which more than 80% were seen once. 1.5% of the sample belongs to the ten largest clones. The treatment or condition label, as the study defines it: roughly 19 received Ad26.COV2.S at low or high dose, single or two shots; 5 received placebo; per-sample allocation not given. Repertoires of vaccine and placebo recipients were sequenced from samples taken on day 63 after the first injection.

Source: peripheral blood, taken in a trial of Ad26.COV2.S vaccine versus placebo. These receptors came from a person between 18 and 60 years old who received the Ad26.COV2.S COVID-19 vaccine or a placebo.

V usage is TRBV30 and J usage is TRBJ1-5; D gene ambiguous. In germline, CDR1 is GTSNPN, CDR2 SVGIG (reference sequence). The V end lost 3 bases, the J end lost 7 bases, and 10 bases lay between the germline ends. The CDR3 consists of 12 residues. The CDR3 nucleotides are TGTGCCTGGAGCGTCGGGCCCCAGCCCCAGCATTTT. It encodes CAWSVGPQPQHF.

The chain joins TRBV24-1 to TRBJ2-1; 9 bases agree with TRBD2. After removal of 4 bases from V and 4 bases from J, the junction contained 1 base not matched to a gene. Germline loops: CDR1 KGHDR, CDR2 SFDVKD. This CDR3 region has 14 residues. The CDR3 nucleotides read TGTGCCACCAGTGAGGCGGGGGGGTACAATGAGCAGTTCTTC. Translation: CATSEAGGYNEQFF.

This clone has only one observation. V usage is TRBV19 and J usage is TRBJ2-1, with 10 bases lining up with TRBD1. Germline CDR1 is LNHDA and CDR2 is SQIVND (reference sequence). Trimming at V came to 9 bases and at J to 6 bases, leaving 11 bases not matched to a gene. This CDR3 is 15 amino acids long. CDR3 in DNA: TGTGCCAGCAGCCGGACAGGGGGAACCCGCAATGAGCAGTTCTTC. Its translation: CASSRTGGTRNEQFF.

The chain uses TRBV27 and TRBJ1-1; D perhaps matches TRBD1 (6 bases). This CDR3 comprises 14 residues. Trimming pared 4 bases from V and 5 bases from J, leaving 14 bases between. Germline CDR1 is MNHEY and CDR2 is SMNVEV (reference sequence). The CDR3 DNA follows: TGTGCCAGCAGTTCCCAGGGGCCGTGGACTGAAGCTTTCTTT. Encoded protein: CASSSQGPWTEAFF.

The chain employs TRBV10-3 and TRBJ1-2; 8 nucleotides agree with TRBD1. The V gene's germline CDR1 is ENHRY and CDR2 SYGVKD. V shed 0 bases, J shed 4 bases, and the junction held 7 bases outside the gene matches. This CDR3 comprises 16 residues. CDR3 loop: CAISESWTGYSYGYTF. CDR3 DNA: TGTGCCATCAGTGAGTCCTGGACAGGGTATAGCTATGGCTACACCTTC.

The chain's CDR3 is CASSVGGQNSGNTIYF. The CDR3 nucleotides are TGTGCCAGCAGCGTGGGGGGACAGAACTCTGGAAACACCATATATTTT. The V call is TRBV9, the J call TRBJ1-3; 7 bases are a match to TRBD1. The germline V gene encodes CDR1 SGDLS and CDR2 YYNGEE. The CDR3 is 16 residues long. Trimming took 2 bases from V and 0 from J; bases not matched to a gene: 5.

The chain is built from TRBV3-1 (or the pseudogene TRBV3-2) and TRBJ1-5; D is ambiguous. The CDR3 consists of 15 residues. V lost 4 bases and J 1 base, leaving 11 bases between the germline ends. Germline CDR1 and CDR2: LGHDT and YNNKEL (reference sequence). CDR3 in DNA: TGTGCCAGCAGCCCCGGGGTGAGGAGCAATCAGCCCCAGCATTTT. Protein sequence: CASSPGVRSNQPQHF.

The chain recombines TRBV19 with TRBJ2-7; D uncertain. The germline V and J ends were trimmed by 5 bases and 1 base, with 9 bases remaining between them. This CDR3 contains 13 residues. Germline CDR1 is LNHDA and CDR2 is SQIVND (reference sequence). CDR3 nucleotides: TGTGCCAGTAGTCCCGGGCCTTCCTACGAGCAGTACTTC. Residues: CASSPGPSYEQYF.

This clone was counted once. This rearrangement joins TRBV28 to TRBJ2-7; D could derive from TRBD1 or TRBD2 (5 bases each). The germline V gene has CDR1 MDHEN and CDR2 SYDVKM. This CDR3 has 15 amino acids. The V end lost 8 bases, the J end lost 3 bases, and 20 bases lay between the germline ends. Here the CDR3 reads CASLPAWGRSYEQYF. CDR3 DNA: TGTGCCAGCCTCCCTGCATGGGGACGGAGCTACGAGCAGTACTTC.

This rearrangement joins TRBV19 to TRBJ2-7, with a tentative D call TRBD2 (5 bases). Trimming left V 3 bases short and J 3 bases short, with 15 bases between. In germline, CDR1 is LNHDA, CDR2 SQIVND (reference sequence). The CDR3 length is 15 residues. In DNA form, the CDR3 reads TGTGCCAGTAGTATCGGCAGGATCGGGGACTACGAGCAGTACTTC. Translation: CASSIGRIGDYEQYF.

This sequence joins TRBV20-1 and TRBJ2-7, with D unresolved. Trimming removed 3 bases at V and 7 bases at J, with 13 bases between. Looked up from germline, CDR1 is DFQATT and CDR2 is SNEGSKA (reference sequence). The CDR3 contains 12 residues. The CDR3 sequence: CSASLSDGEQYF. The CDR3 DNA sequence: TGCAGTGCTAGTCTGTCAGACGGAGAGCAGTACTTC.

The chain uses TRBV7-8 and TRBJ2-3; 8 bases line up with TRBD2. Germline V gives CDR1 SGHVS, CDR2 FQNEAQ. CDR3 size: 17 residues. With 5 bases clipped from V and 0 bases from J, the junction kept 10 bases outside the gene matches. In DNA, the CDR3 is TGTGCCAGCAGCCCCATGGAAACTAGCGGTAGCACAGATACGCAGTATTTT. This encodes CASSPMETSGSTDTQYF.

The V and J genes are TRBV5-1 and TRBJ1-1, with TRBD1 identical over 7 bases. The trim removed 1 base at V and 6 bases at J, leaving 6 bases unmatched. The CDR3 extends over 14 amino acids. Per the germline V gene, CDR1 is SGHRS and CDR2 is YFSETQ. In DNA, the CDR3 is TGCGCCAGCAGCTTGTCGACAGGGACTTCTGAAGCTTTCTTT. Translating it yields CASSLSTGTSEAFF. The whole variable domain, filled in from reference TRBV5-1 and TRBJ1-1, reads KAGVTQTPRYLIKTRGQQVTLSCSPISGHRSVSWYQQTPGQGLQFLFEYFSETQRNKGNFPGRFSGRQFSNSRSEMNVSTLELGDSALYLCASSLSTGTSEAFFGQGTRLTVV.

The rearrangement links TRBV2 to TRBJ2-2, with TRBD2 identical over 11 bases. Germline CDR1 is SNHLY and CDR2 is FYNNEI. There are 14 residues in the CDR3. The junction had 5 bases not matched to a gene; V was cut back by 7 bases and J by 7 bases. Here the CDR3 reads CASILLAGGGELFF. In DNA form, the CDR3 reads TGTGCCAGCATTCTCCTAGCGGGGGGCGGGGAGCTGTTTTTT.

The chain is built from TRBV6-6 and TRBJ2-7, with TRBD1 matching 9 bases. The J segment lost 2 bases and the V segment lost 2 bases, leaving 4 bases of the junction unmatched. This CDR3 region has 15 residues. CDR1 is MNHNY and CDR2 is SVGAGI in the germline V gene (reference sequence). The CDR3 reads CASSYAGTGTYEQYF. The CDR3 DNA reads TGTGCCAGCAGTTACGCGGGGACAGGGACCTACGAGCAGTACTTC.

In its sample, this clone was seen a few times. This specimen includes other DNA sequences encoding the same CDR3. The gene calls are TRBV5-1 and TRBJ2-2; 10 bases agree with TRBD2. V lost 2 bases to trimming and J lost 0 bases; unmatched junction nucleotides: 1. From germline, CDR1 is SGHRS and CDR2 YFSETQ. CDR3 length equals 16 residues. CDR3 in amino acids: CASSLTSGANTGELFF. The CDR3 nucleotides read TGCGCCAGCAGCTTAACTAGCGGGGCGAACACCGGGGAGCTGTTTTTT.

The CDR3 DNA reads as TGTGCCATCAGTAGGGGGGAAGATACGCAGTATTTT. Its translation is CAISRGEDTQYF. The V and J genes are TRBV10-3 and TRBJ2-3, with D possibly called TRBD1 or TRBD2 (6 bases each). The CDR3 totals 12 residues. The germline V and J ends were trimmed by 5 bases and 5 bases, with 8 bases remaining between them. Germline values: CDR1 ENHRY, CDR2 SYGVKD.